This T cell receptor beta chain was retrieved from a study of T cell responses to AZD1222 COVID-19 vaccine. Profiling relied on immunoSEQ multiplex PCR, and the TCRdb table lists in-frame clones only, not all of them. The sample records about 200,000 clones, about 94% being singletons. This material consisted of peripheral blood, taken 28 days after the second AZD1222 dose. The receptor was isolated from an adult who received the AZD1222 COVID-19 vaccine.

The chain's CDR3 is CASSQRGGAVYATEAFF. The CDR3 DNA reads as TGTGCCAGCAGCCAGCGCGGGGGGGCCGTATACGCCACTGAAGCTTTCTTT. The chain employs TRBV4-2 and TRBJ1-1, with a weak D call TRBD1 (6 bases). Germline lookup yields CDR1 LGHNA and CDR2 YNFKEQ. The V end lost 3 bases, the J end lost 4 bases, and 21 bases lay between the germline ends. The length of the CDR3 is 17 residues.